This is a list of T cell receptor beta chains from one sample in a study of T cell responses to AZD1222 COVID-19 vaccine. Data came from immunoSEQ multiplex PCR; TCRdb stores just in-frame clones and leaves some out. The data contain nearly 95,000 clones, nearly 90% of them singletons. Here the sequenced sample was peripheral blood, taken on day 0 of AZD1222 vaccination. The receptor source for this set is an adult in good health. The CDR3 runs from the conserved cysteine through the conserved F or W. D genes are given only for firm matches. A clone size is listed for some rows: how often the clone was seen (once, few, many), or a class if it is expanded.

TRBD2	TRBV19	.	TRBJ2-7	CASSMMGTAGVTWRRRGYEQYF	TGTGCCAGTAGTATGATGGGGACGGCGGGAGTTACTTGGAGGAGACGTGGGTACGAGCAGTACTTC
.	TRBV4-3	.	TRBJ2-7	CASSQDWVAYEQYF	TGCGCCAGCAGCCAAGATTGGGTCGCCTACGAGCAGTACTTC
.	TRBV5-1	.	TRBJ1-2	CASSLVEGTYGYTF	TGCGCCAGCAGCTTGGTGGAGGGTACCTATGGCTACACCTTC
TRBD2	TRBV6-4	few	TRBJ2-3	CASSDSASGGRDTQYF	TGTGCCAGCAGTGACTCGGCTAGCGGGGGGCGAGATACGCAGTATTTT
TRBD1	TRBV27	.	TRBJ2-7	CASSSSRTGIEQYF	TGTGCCAGCAGTTCCTCTAGGACAGGGATCGAGCAGTACTTC
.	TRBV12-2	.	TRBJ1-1	CASRLVLRGRTEAFF	TGTGCAAGTCGCTTAGTCCTACGTGGCCGGACTGAAGCTTTCTTT
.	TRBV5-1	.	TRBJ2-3	CASSLVGGVTDTQYF	TGCGCCAGCAGCTTGGTAGGCGGGGTTACAGATACGCAGTATTTT
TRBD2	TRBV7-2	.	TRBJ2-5	CASSSGGVQETQYF	TGTGCCAGCAGCTCGGGGGGGGTCCAAGAGACCCAGTACTTC
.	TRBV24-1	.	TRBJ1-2	CATSDTSYGYTF	TGTGCCACCAGTGACACCTCCTATGGCTACACCTTC
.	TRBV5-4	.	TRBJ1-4	CASSLSKPNEKLFF	TGTGCCAGCAGCTTGAGCAAGCCTAATGAAAAACTGTTTTTT
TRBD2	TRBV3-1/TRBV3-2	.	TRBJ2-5	CASTRLAGPGETQYF	TGTGCCAGCACGCGGCTAGCGGGGCCGGGGGAGACCCAGTACTTC
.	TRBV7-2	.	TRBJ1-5	CASSLAADQPQHF	TGTGCCAGCAGCCTCGCGGCAGATCAGCCCCAGCATTTT
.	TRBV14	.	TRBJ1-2	CASSILGYGYTF	.
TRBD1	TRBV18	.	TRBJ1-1	CASSPGKGQGARTEAFF	TGTGCCAGCTCACCGGGGAAAGGACAGGGGGCGCGAACTGAAGCTTTCTTT
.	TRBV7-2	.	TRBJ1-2	CASSLTGTYGYTF	TGTGCCAGCAGCCTAACCGGGACATACGGCTACACCTTC
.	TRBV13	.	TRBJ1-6	CASSQVEGRLKSPLHF	TGTGCCAGCAGCCAAGTCGAGGGACGGCTTAAATCACCCCTCCACTTT
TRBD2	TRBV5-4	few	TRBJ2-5	CASSLGLAGGTRETQYF	TGTGCCAGCAGCTTGGGGCTAGCGGGGGGCACCCGAGAGACCCAGTACTTC
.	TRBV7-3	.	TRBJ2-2	CASSLGRELFF	TGTGCCAGCAGCTTAGGCAGGGAGCTGTTTTTT
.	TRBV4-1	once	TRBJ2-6	CASSHPDREAGANVLTF	TGCGCCAGCAGCCACCCTGACAGGGAGGCAGGGGCCAACGTCCTGACTTTC
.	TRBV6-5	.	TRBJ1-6	CASSYGSGPNSPLHF	TGTGCCAGCAGTTATGGGTCGGGGCCCAATTCACCCCTCCACTTT
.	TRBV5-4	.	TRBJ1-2	CASSSETRIYGYTF	TGTGCCAGCAGCTCTGAAACCAGGATCTATGGCTACACCTTC
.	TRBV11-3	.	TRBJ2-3	CASSPSSTDTQYF	TGTGCCAGCAGCCCGTCTAGCACAGATACGCAGTATTTT
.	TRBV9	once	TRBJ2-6	CASSVDPLATELKAGANVLTF	TGTGCCAGCAGCGTAGATCCTTTGGCCACCGAGTTAAAGGCTGGGGCCAACGTCCTGACTTTC
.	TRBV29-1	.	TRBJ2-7	CSVEATEGYEQYF	TGCAGCGTTGAGGCAACCGAGGGATACGAGCAGTACTTC
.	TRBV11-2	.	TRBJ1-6	CASSLDSSYNSPLHF	TGTGCCAGCAGCTTGGACAGCTCCTATAATTCACCCCTCCACTTT
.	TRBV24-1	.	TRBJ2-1	CATSDFWGHEQFF	TGTGCCACCAGTGATTTCTGGGGGCATGAGCAGTTCTTC
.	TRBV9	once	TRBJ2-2	CASSVTRAGTGELFF	TGTGCCAGCAGCGTAACTCGGGCGGGGACGGGGGAGCTGTTTTTT
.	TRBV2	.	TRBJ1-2	CASSEGHQYGYTF	TGTGCCAGCAGTGAAGGGCATCAATATGGCTACACCTTC
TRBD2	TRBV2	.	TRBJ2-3	CASRPAGAVTDTQYF	TGTGCCAGCAGACCAGCGGGGGCTGTCACAGATACGCAGTATTTT
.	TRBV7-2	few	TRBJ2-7	CASSLARQNYEQYF	TGTGCCAGCAGCTTAGCTCGGCAGAACTACGAGCAGTACTTC
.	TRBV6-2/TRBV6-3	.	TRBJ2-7	CASSYGGPSYEQYF	TGTGCCAGCAGTTACGGCGGTCCCTCCTACGAGCAGTACTTC
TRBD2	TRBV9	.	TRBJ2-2	CASSVATGGTGELFF	TGTGCCAGCAGCGTAGCTACGGGGGGCACCGGGGAGCTGTTTTTT
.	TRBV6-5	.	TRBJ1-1	CASSRDRLEGAFF	TGTGCCAGCAGCCGAGACAGACTGGAAGGGGCTTTCTTT
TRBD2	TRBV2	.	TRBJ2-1	CASKPLAGGNEQFF	TGTGCCAGCAAGCCACTAGCGGGGGGAAATGAGCAGTTCTTC
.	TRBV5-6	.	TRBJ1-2	CASSLASGLGYTF	TGTGCCAGCAGCTTGGCTTCCGGGCTCGGCTACACCTTC
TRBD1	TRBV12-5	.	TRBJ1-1	CASGLGQGAPNTEAFF	TGTGCTAGTGGTCTAGGACAGGGGGCCCCGAACACTGAAGCTTTCTTT
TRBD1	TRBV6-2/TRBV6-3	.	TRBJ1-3	CASSYSTAGQASGNTIYF	TGTGCCAGCAGTTACTCCACGGCGGGACAGGCCTCTGGAAACACCATATATTTT
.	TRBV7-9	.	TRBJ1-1	CASSLQGLVTEAFF	TGTGCCAGCAGCTTACAGGGGTTAGTTACTGAAGCTTTCTTT
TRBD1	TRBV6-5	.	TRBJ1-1	CASSYTWGQMNTEAFF	TGTGCCAGCAGTTACACGTGGGGACAGATGAACACTGAAGCTTTCTTT
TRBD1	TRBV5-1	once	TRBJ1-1	CASSFGGGLPEAFF	TGCGCCAGCAGCTTTGGAGGGGGCCTACCTGAAGCTTTCTTT
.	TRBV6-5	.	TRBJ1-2	CASSYSGVRMYTF	TGTGCCAGCAGTTACTCGGGGGTCAGGATGTACACCTTC
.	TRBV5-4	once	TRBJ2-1	CASSLDGGSYNEQFF	TGTGCCAGCAGCTTGGACGGGGGCTCCTACAATGAGCAGTTCTTC
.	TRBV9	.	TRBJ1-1	CASSVAQDPPFF	TGTGCCAGCAGCGTAGCGCAAGACCCTCCTTTCTTT
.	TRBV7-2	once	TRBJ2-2	CASSLGVGADGELFF	TGTGCCAGCAGCTTAGGGGTGGGGGCAGACGGGGAGCTGTTTTTT
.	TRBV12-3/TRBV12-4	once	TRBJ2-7	CASSHTYEQYF	TGTGCCAGCAGCCATACCTACGAGCAGTACTTC
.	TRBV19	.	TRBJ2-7	CASSTLTGAYEQYF	TGTGCCAGTAGTACTCTAACAGGAGCCTACGAGCAGTACTTC
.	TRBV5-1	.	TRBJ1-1	CASSNGPSTEAFF	TGCGCCAGCAGCAACGGTCCGAGCACTGAAGCTTTCTTT
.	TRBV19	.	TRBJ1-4	CASRGRPNEKLFF	TGTGCCAGTAGGGGTCGGCCTAATGAAAAACTGTTTTTT
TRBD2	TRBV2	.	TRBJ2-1	CARTPGLAARDEQFF	TGTGCCAGAACCCCGGGACTAGCGGCCCGTGATGAGCAGTTCTTC
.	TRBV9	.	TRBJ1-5	CASSVLGESNQPQHF	TGTGCCAGCAGCGTATTGGGGGAGAGCAATCAGCCCCAGCATTTT
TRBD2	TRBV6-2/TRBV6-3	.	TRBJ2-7	CASSPPAGGGTSGTYEQYF	TGTGCCAGCAGTCCCCCTGCGGGTGGAGGAACTAGCGGGACCTACGAGCAGTACTTC
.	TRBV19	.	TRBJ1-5	CASSIGKLGNQPQHF	TGTGCCAGTAGTATTGGGAAGTTGGGCAATCAGCCCCAGCATTTT
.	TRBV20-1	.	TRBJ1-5	CSASDRPTQPQHF	TGCAGTGCTAGTGACCGACCGACTCAGCCCCAGCATTTT
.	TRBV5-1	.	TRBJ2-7	CASSSRDDEQYF	TGCGCCAGCAGTTCTCGGGATGACGAGCAGTACTTC
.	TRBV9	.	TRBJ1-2	CASSVGKGLAYGYTF	TGTGCCAGCAGCGTAGGAAAAGGGCTCGCCTATGGCTACACCTTC
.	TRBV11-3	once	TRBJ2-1	CASSLASSAYNEQFF	TGTGCCAGCAGCTTAGCATCTTCGGCCTACAATGAGCAGTTCTTC
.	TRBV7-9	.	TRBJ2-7	CASSSRGLDEQYF	TGTGCCAGCAGCTCCCGGGGGCTTGACGAGCAGTACTTC
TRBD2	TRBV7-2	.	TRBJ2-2	CASSPWTSGGELFF	TGTGCCAGCAGCCCTTGGACTAGCGGCGGGGAGCTGTTTTTT
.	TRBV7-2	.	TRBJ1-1	CASSLAGDTEAFF	TGTGCCAGCAGCTTAGCTGGGGATACTGAAGCTTTCTTT